What follows are 29 T cell receptor beta chains derived from one specimen sequenced in a study of CD8+CD57+ T cells in acquired aplastic anemia (dated by TCRdb to the late 2010s). TCRdb lists the instrument as Illumina HiSeq 2000. Genomic DNA was used as template for profiling of TCR beta VDJ combinations and CDR3 sequences. Clones were called with MiXCR by TCRdb after fastp trimmed the public reads at Q25, and only in-frame beta chains were retained. Entries are consolidated by CDR3 protein sequence, retaining the most common genes and DNA. Here the sample has around 430,000 distinct CDR3 sequences; around 32% occur a single time. The ten biggest clones cover around 0.82% of the sample. Patients chosen for sequencing had shown expansion of CD8+CD57+ cells by flow cytometry. Sequencing was done on a sample of sorted CD4+, CD8+, or CD8+CD57+ T cells (not recorded which) from PBMCs. These TCRs come from a human donor with aplastic anemia.

V usage is TRBV24-1 and J usage is TRBJ1-4; D ambiguous. From germline, CDR1 is KGHDR and CDR2 SFDVKD. Between the trimmed V and J ends, which lost 2 bases and 1 base, there was a span of 16 bases. The CDR3 length is 18 residues. CDR3 loop: CATSDSPGKGETNEKLFF. CDR3 coding DNA: TGTGCCACCAGTGATTCCCCGGGGAAGGGTGAAACTAATGAAAAACTGTTTTTT.

This clonotype was picked up a small number of times. The rearrangement links TRBV4-3 to TRBJ1-6; 9 bases line up with TRBD1. This CDR3 is built from 16 residues. CDR1 is LGHNA and CDR2 is YSLEER in the germline V gene. The V gene end was trimmed by 3 bases and the J gene end by 11 bases; junction bases not matched to a gene: 11. DNA of the CDR3: TGCGCCAGCAGCCACGGTCTACAGGGGGCATCTCCACCCCTCCACTTT. Protein: CASSHGLQGASPPLHF.

This clonotype was picked up a small number of times. The V call is TRBV12-3 or TRBV12-4, the J call TRBJ2-5; perhaps TRBD2 as D (6 bases). The CDR3 totals 13 residues. The V end was cut by 6 bases, the J end by 4 bases, with 12 bases between. The CDR3 sequence: CASSLNGGETQYF. The CDR3 DNA is TGTGCCAGCAGCTTAAACGGGGGAGAGACCCAGTACTTC.

This clonotype was found a few times. This chain uses TRBV27 with TRBJ2-7; tentatively, D is TRBD1 (6 bases). V shed 4 bases and J shed 0 bases, with 13 bases lying between them. The germline CDR1 and CDR2 sequences are MNHEY and SMNVEV (reference sequence). The CDR3 has 15 amino acids. Here the CDR3 reads CASSSRKGDSYEQYF. CDR3 bases: TGTGCCAGCAGTTCAAGAAAGGGGGACTCCTACGAGCAGTACTTC.

The chain employs TRBV19 and TRBJ1-5; D remains ambiguous. This CDR3 spans 15 amino acids. The germline V gene has CDR1 LNHDA and CDR2 SQIVND (reference sequence). Deletions cut 3 bases from V and 3 bases from J, with 12 bases between. This CDR3 reads CASSIQADPNQPQHF. The CDR3 nucleotides read TGTGCCAGTAGTATTCAGGCAGATCCCAATCAGCCCCAGCATTTT. The full variable domain, completed using reference TRBV19 and TRBJ1-5, is DGGITQSPKYLFRKEGQNVTLSCEQNLNHDAMYWYRQDPGQGLRLIYYSQIVNDFQKGDIAEGYSVSREKKESFPLTVTSAQKNPTAFYLCASSIQADPNQPQHFGDGTRLSIL.

Note on this clonotype: As the CDR3 is not closed by the conserved phenylalanine or tryptophan, this likely results from a read error. The chain joins TRBV5-1 to TRBJ2-5; D uncertain. V lost 0 bases, J lost 4 bases, and 10 bases lay in between. The germline CDR1 and CDR2 sequences are SGHRS and YFSETQ. CDR3 length: 14 residues. The CDR3 protein is CASSLAPGRETQYL. The CDR3 bases are TGCGCCAGCAGCTTGGCCCCAGGACGAGAGACCCAGTACCTC.

The chain links TRBV7-2 to TRBJ1-5; weak D call: TRBD1 (5 bases). With 5 bases removed from V and 2 bases from J, the gap between germline ends came to 10 bases. In germline, CDR1 is SGHTA, CDR2 FQGNSA. The CDR3 loop spans 14 amino acids. In nucleotides, the CDR3 is TGTGCCAGCAGCGGGGGGATCCGCAATCAGCCCCAGCATTTT. Encoded protein: CASSGGIRNQPQHF.

The V gene is TRBV5-1, the J gene TRBJ1-2; D call uncertain. CDR1 is SGHRS, CDR2 YFSETQ, per germline. Trimming removed 0 bases at V and 10 bases at J, with 13 bases between. This CDR3 has 13 amino acids. CDR3 coding DNA: TGCGCCAGCAGCTTGGAGACATCGGTAGACTACACCTTC. As protein: CASSLETSVDYTF.

This clonotype has a single count. The chain combines TRBV10-3 with TRBJ2-1; 10 bases align to TRBD2. Germline assignment: CDR1 ENHRY and CDR2 SYGVKD. This CDR3 contains 15 residues. V was pared by 10 bases and J by 7 bases, with 13 bases of the junction left unmatched. This CDR3 is CASTRAGGPFNEQFF. The CDR3 nucleotides are TGTGCCAGCACGCGAGCGGGAGGGCCTTTTAATGAGCAGTTCTTC.

This clonotype has at least ten counts. V gene TRBV6-1 combines with J gene TRBJ1-6, with D hard to call. V lost 5 bases and J lost 12, with 17 bases in between. Per germline, CDR1 MNHNS and CDR2 SASEGT. This CDR3 region has 14 residues. The CDR3 DNA reads as TGTGCCAGCAGTACTCAAAACGGAAATCAACCCCTCCACTTT. Residues: CASSTQNGNQPLHF.

V is TRBV30 and J is TRBJ1-2, with 10 bases aligning to TRBD1. This CDR3 is 15 amino acids long. Germline loops: CDR1 GTSNPN, CDR2 SVGIG (reference sequence). V lost 1 base to trimming and J lost 3 bases; unmatched junction nucleotides: 5. The CDR3 DNA reads as TGTGCCTGGAGTGCACTGACAGGGGGCGACTATGGCTACACCTTC. Protein: CAWSALTGGDYGYTF.

The table lists this clonotype with many counts. This CDR3 is CASSLSEDQPQHF. DNA of the CDR3: TGTGCCAGCAGTTTGTCTGAAGATCAGCCCCAGCATTTT. This sequence joins TRBV12-3 or TRBV12-4 and TRBJ1-5; D ambiguous. V was trimmed by 3 bases and J by 5 bases, leaving 8 bases between them. The CDR3 sequence is 13 residues long.

The sample holds many counts of this clonotype. The J gene is TRBJ1-5, the V gene TRBV20-1; D unresolved. V was trimmed by 0 bases and J by 7 bases, leaving 13 bases between them. The CDR3 has 14 amino acids. CDR1 is DFQATT, CDR2 SNEGSKA, per germline (reference sequence). The CDR3 DNA sequence: TGCAGTGCTAGAGATTCCGGGGAGGACCAGCCCCAGCATTTT. Translating gives CSARDSGEDQPQHF.

To note about this clonotype: With a much larger clone just one base away, this may be a read error. The CDR3 nucleotides are TGCAGCGTTTCCCAGGGCGACGAGCAGCTCTTC. This gives the protein CSVSQGDEQLF. The chain combines TRBV29-1 with TRBJ2-1, with TRBD1 as a possible D gene (5 bases). The germline V gene has CDR1 SQVTM and CDR2 ANQGSEA. CDR3 length: 11 amino acids.

The gene calls are TRBV24-1 and TRBJ1-1; TRBD1 agrees at 7 bases. This CDR3 region has 15 residues. V was clipped by 3 bases and J by 2 bases; unmatched bases: 5. Germline V gives CDR1 KGHDR, CDR2 SFDVKD. The CDR3 loop reads CATSDPRTGNTEAFF. CDR3 bases: TGTGCCACCAGTGATCCACGGACAGGAAACACTGAAGCTTTCTTT.

Details on this clonotype: A much larger clone sits a single nucleotide away, making a read error possible. The chain uses TRBV2 and TRBJ2-2; D perhaps matches TRBD2 (6 bases). The length of the CDR3 is 13 residues. CDR1 and CDR2 from the germline V gene are SNHLY and FYNNEI. CDR3 coding DNA: TGTGCCAGCGACCTTACGAACACCGGGGGGCTGTTTTTT. This encodes CASDLTNTGGLFF.

The J gene is TRBJ1-2, the V gene TRBV27, with 8 bases aligning to TRBD1. The germline V gene has CDR1 MNHEY and CDR2 SMNVEV (reference sequence). V lost 0 bases, J lost 4 bases, and 4 bases stayed unmatched. CDR3 length: 15 amino acids. The CDR3 is CASSLSQGVIYGYTF. The CDR3 DNA reads as TGTGCCAGCAGTTTATCACAGGGGGTGATCTATGGCTACACCTTC.

This chain uses TRBV19 with TRBJ1-5; tentative D call: TRBD1 (5 bases). Trimming removed 4 bases at V and 10 bases at J, with 14 bases between. CDR1 and CDR2 (germline): LNHDA, SQIVND (reference sequence). The CDR3 totals 13 residues. CDR3 region: CASSTRADSPQHF. The CDR3 DNA reads as TGTGCCAGTAGTACCAGGGCCGATTCACCCCAGCATTTT.

In its sample, this clonotype was seen a few times. V is TRBV7-3 and J is TRBJ2-1, with D perhaps matching TRBD1 (5 bases). The CDR3 covers 14 residues. V lost 4 bases and J lost 7, with 14 bases in between. The germline CDR1 and CDR2 sequences are SGHTA and FQGTGA. The CDR3 loop reads CASSSRPRGNEQFF. The DNA of the CDR3 is TGTGCCAGCAGCTCCCGTCCTAGGGGAAATGAGCAGTTCTTC.

This clonotype has a single count. One end of the junction fails to match germline, which may point to a read error. The J gene is TRBJ1-2, the V gene TRBV10-2; D not resolved. Germline V gives CDR1 WSHSY, CDR2 SAAADI. The CDR3 runs to 13 residues. The CDR3 loop reads CASSESEEGGYAF. DNA for the CDR3: TGCGCCAGCAGTGAATCCGAGGAGGGTGGCTACGCCTTC.

This clonotype was observed at least ten times. The chain recombines TRBV15 with TRBJ1-3; D is unresolved. Germline assignment: CDR1 LNHNV and CDR2 YYDKDF (reference sequence). The ends were cut back, 1 base at V and 0 bases at J, with 10 bases in the middle. The CDR3 runs to 16 residues. CDR3 region: CATSRVGGTSGNTIYF. The CDR3 coding sequence is TGTGCCACCAGCAGAGTGGGAGGCACCTCTGGAAACACCATATATTTT.

This clonotype was picked up many times. The chain links TRBV20-1 to TRBJ1-6; no clear D. Germline V CDR1 and CDR2: DFQATT, SNEGSKA (reference sequence). Between the trimmed V and J ends, which lost 2 bases and 7 bases, there was a span of 9 bases. The CDR3 totals 13 residues. CDR3 sequence reads: CSARKQRNSPLHF. CDR3 coding DNA: TGCAGTGCTAGAAAGCAGAGAAATTCACCCCTCCACTTT.

The chain links TRBV20-1 to TRBJ2-2; 10 nucleotides agree with TRBD2. The CDR3 contains 15 residues. CDR1 and CDR2 (germline): DFQATT, SNEGSKA (reference sequence). The CDR3 reads CSGRTSGTNTGELFF. CDR3 bases: TGCAGCGGAAGGACTAGCGGAACGAACACCGGGGAGCTGTTTTTT.

This clonotype was seen a handful of times. This chain links TRBV11-2 with TRBJ1-2, with TRBD1 as a possible D gene (6 bases). V shed 0 bases and J shed 8 bases, with 13 bases lying between them. The CDR3 contains 14 residues. CDR1 and CDR2 (germline): SGHAT, FQNNGV. CDR3: CASSLDPRGSGYTF. In nucleotides, the CDR3 is TGTGCCAGCAGCTTAGATCCCAGGGGAAGCGGCTACACCTTC.

This chain joins TRBV19 and TRBJ1-6; perhaps TRBD1 as D (6 bases). Germline CDR1 is LNHDA and CDR2 is SQIVND (reference sequence). The CDR3 covers 15 residues. The V gene lost 6 bases and the J gene lost 5 bases, with 14 bases spanning the gap. The chain's CDR3 is CASSPAGQDNSPLHF. The CDR3 coding sequence is TGTGCCAGTAGCCCCGCGGGACAAGATAATTCACCCCTCCACTTT.

Note on this clonotype: Given a much more abundant clone one base away, this may be a read error. V and J are TRBV25-1 and TRBJ2-7; no clear D gene. V shed 4 bases and J shed 7 bases, with 11 bases lying between them. From germline, CDR1 is MGHDK and CDR2 SYGVNS. The CDR3 runs to 12 residues. CDR3 sequence reads: CASSGYGGEQYF. As DNA, the CDR3 is TGTGCCAGCAGTGGATATGGTGGTGAGCAGTACTTC.

The chain is built from TRBV5-4 and TRBJ1-5; 7 positions match TRBD1. This CDR3 comprises 15 residues. CDR1 SGHNT and CDR2 YYREEE come from the germline V gene (reference sequence). With V trimmed by 4 bases and J by 7 bases, 11 bases remained unmatched. CDR3 sequence: CASSLDGARGQPQHF. The CDR3, as DNA: TGTGCCAGCAGCCTCGATGGGGCCAGGGGGCAGCCCCAGCATTTT.

With regard to this clonotype: This may arise from a read error, as a much more abundant clone is one base away. CDR3 loop: CASKIRHPNQPQHF. In DNA, the CDR3 is TGTGCCAGCAAGATCAGACACCCCAATCAGCCCCAGCATTTT. V gene TRBV9 combines with J gene TRBJ1-5; D is undetermined. The CDR3 spans 14 residues. In germline, CDR1 is SGDLS, CDR2 YYNGEE. V dropped 6 bases and J dropped 3 bases, with 13 bases sitting between them.

This clonotype has ten or more counts. This chain joins TRBV2 and TRBJ1-6, with 8 bases identical to TRBD1. J gave up 7 bases and V 6 bases, and 8 bases lay outside the gene matches. Germline lookup yields CDR1 SNHLY and CDR2 FYNNEI. The CDR3 length is 15 residues. The CDR3 loop is CASSKLTGENSPLHF. The CDR3 DNA is TGTGCCAGCAGCAAGCTGACAGGGGAGAATTCACCCCTCCACTTT.